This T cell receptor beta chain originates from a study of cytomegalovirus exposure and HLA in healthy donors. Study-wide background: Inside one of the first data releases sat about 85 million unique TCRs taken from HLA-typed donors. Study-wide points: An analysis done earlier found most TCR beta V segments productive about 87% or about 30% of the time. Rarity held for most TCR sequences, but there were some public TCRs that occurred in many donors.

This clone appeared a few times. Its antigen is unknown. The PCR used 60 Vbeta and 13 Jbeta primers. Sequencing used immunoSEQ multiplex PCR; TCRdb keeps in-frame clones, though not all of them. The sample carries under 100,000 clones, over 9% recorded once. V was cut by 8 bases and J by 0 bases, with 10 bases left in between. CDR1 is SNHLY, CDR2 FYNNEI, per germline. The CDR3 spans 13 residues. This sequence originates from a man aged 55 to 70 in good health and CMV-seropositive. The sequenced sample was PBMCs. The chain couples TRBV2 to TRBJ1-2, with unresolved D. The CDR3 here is CASRVGANYGYTF. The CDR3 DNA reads TGTGCCAGCCGCGTCGGGGCTAACTATGGCTACACCTTC. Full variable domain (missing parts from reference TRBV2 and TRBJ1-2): EPEVTQTPSHQVTQMGQEVILRCVPISNHLYFYWYRQILGQKVEFLVSFYNNEISEKSEIFDDQFSVERPDGSNFTLKIRSTKLEDSAMYFCASRVGANYGYTFGSGTRLTVV.